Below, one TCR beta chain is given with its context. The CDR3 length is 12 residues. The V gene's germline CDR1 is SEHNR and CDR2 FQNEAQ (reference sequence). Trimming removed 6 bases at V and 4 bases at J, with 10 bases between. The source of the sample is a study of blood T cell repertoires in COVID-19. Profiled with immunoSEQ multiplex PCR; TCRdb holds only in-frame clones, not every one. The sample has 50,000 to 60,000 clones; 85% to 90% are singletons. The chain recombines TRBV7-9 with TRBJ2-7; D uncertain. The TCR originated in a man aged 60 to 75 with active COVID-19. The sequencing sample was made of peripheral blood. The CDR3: CASSFEVYEQYF. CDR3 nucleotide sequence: TGTGCCAGCAGTTTTGAGGTGTACGAGCAGTACTTC.